The clone carrying this T cell receptor (beta chain) was counted many times. The antigen remains undetermined. The germline V gene has CDR1 SGHRS and CDR2 YFSETQ. V gave up 0 bases and J gave up 5 bases, with 11 bases separating them. This CDR3 is built from 14 residues. The sample originates from a study of CD8 T cells in ankylosing spondylitis. Study-wide points: Reports say disease-linked clones showed up significantly more in matched ankylosing spondylitis synovial fluid.

TCRdb ran MiXCR on the 5' RACE reads and lists one entry per CDR3 protein. The repertoire holds about 200,000 distinct CDR3 sequences, roughly 26% seen once, with roughly 6.7% in the top ten. Input material: blood, either unsorted or a sorted T cell fraction (not recorded which). The receptor's source is a male donor with ankylosing spondylitis or in good health (not recorded which). The chain combines TRBV5-1 with TRBJ1-2, with D tentatively TRBD1 (6 bases). CDR3 DNA sequence: TGCGCCAGCAGCTTGGGGACAGATGTTTATGGCTACACCTTC. Its protein product is CASSLGTDVYGYTF.